Listed here is a single T cell receptor (beta chain). Its cognate antigen is unknown. This sample was taken from a study of T cell repertoires in cytomegalovirus infection. TCRdb re-called the reads through MiXCR, storing one row per CDR3 protein. The data show about 360,000 distinct CDR3 sequences, 15% to 20% seen once. V lost 2 bases and J lost 5, with 13 bases in between. The CDR3 contains 15 residues. Germline V gives CDR1 ENHRY, CDR2 SYGVKD. Study observations and caveats: The cumulative frequency of public TCR beta families identified carriers of CMV plus the relevant HLA.

This chain uses TRBV10-3 with TRBJ2-1; a possible D gene is TRBD1 (5 bases). The material sequenced was PBMCs. This sequence was found in a human donor in good health (CMV status not recorded). Some clones in this sample may be carry-over from other donors' samples. Here the CDR3 reads CAISEQGQYHNEQFF. The CDR3 region has the DNA TGTGCCATCAGTGAGCAGGGTCAGTATCACAATGAGCAGTTCTTC.